This T cell receptor (beta chain) derives from a study of blood T cell repertoires in COVID-19. The overall study: Both acute and convalescent COVID-19 samples were obtained from the United States, Italy and Spain. Sources were T cells, B-cell-depleted T cells, or PBMCs; the material itself was cDNA or gDNA.

As processed by the authors: Counts of nucleated cells, estimated from reference gene primer amplification, were obtained. Clones were sequenced by immunoSEQ multiplex PCR, and TCRdb holds only the in-frame ones, with some missing. V, J and clone size are those of that table, while D and trimming were read from the DNA. The data hold 440,000 or so clones, with approximately 90% observed a single time. The V gene's germline CDR1 is GTSNPN and CDR2 SVGIG (reference sequence). The V end was cut by 4 bases, the J end by 0 bases, with 12 bases between. The length of the CDR3 is 15 residues. This clone was counted a few times.

The chain has TRBV30 and TRBJ1-4, with D possibly matching TRBD1 (6 bases). Sequenced material: peripheral blood. This clonotype originated in a woman aged 40 to 50 with COVID-19, enrolled during active disease. The CDR3 DNA follows: TGTGCCTGGACTAAACCAGGGGCAACTAATGAAAAACTGTTTTTT. This translates into CAWTKPGATNEKLFF.